The 32 T cell receptor beta chains presented below share a single source sample, sequenced in a study of identifying expanded T cells in peripheral blood. Libraries were prepared by immunoSEQ multiplex PCR; TCRdb keeps only in-frame clonotypes and omits some of them. The repertoire has over 75,000 clones, around 89% of them found once; the top ten carry 4%. Sequenced input: blood. These receptors originate from a person aged 18 to 75 in good health.

The chain uses TRBV2 and TRBJ2-3; D is unresolved. Germline V gene sequence: CDR1 SNHLY, CDR2 FYNNEI. V was shortened by 6 bases and J by 6 bases, with 4 bases between the two germline ends. The CDR3 extends over 10 amino acids. DNA for the CDR3: TGTGCCAGCAGCTCTGATACGCAGTATTTT. This codes for CASSSDTQYF.

This sequence joins TRBV5-1 and TRBJ2-6; no firm D call. Germline V gene data show CDR1 as SGHRS and CDR2 as YFSETQ. This CDR3 spans 16 amino acids. Trimming stripped 0 bases from V and 0 bases from J, with 7 bases between. CDR3 loop: CASSLVVSSGANVLTF. As DNA, the CDR3 is TGCGCCAGCAGCTTGGTGGTCAGCTCTGGGGCCAACGTCCTGACTTTC. The full variable domain, rest sourced from reference TRBV5-1 and TRBJ2-6, is KAGVTQTPRYLIKTRGQQVTLSCSPISGHRSVSWYQQTPGQGLQFLFEYFSETQRNKGNFPGRFSGRQFSNSRSEMNVSTLELGDSALYLCASSLVVSSGANVLTFGAGSRLTVL.

This chain joins TRBV13 and TRBJ2-1, with 11 nucleotides matching TRBD2. The germline CDR1 and CDR2 sequences are PRHDT and FYEKMQ (reference sequence). The CDR3 is 13 residues long. V trimming: 9 bases; J trimming: 8 bases; junction bases outside the gene matches: 6. CDR3 coding DNA: TGTGCCAGTTCTAGCGGGAGGAGCGATGAGCAGTTCTTC. It encodes CASSSGRSDEQFF.

As DNA, the CDR3 is TGTGCCAGCAGTTACCAAAGCGGGGCACCCTACAATGAGCAGTTCTTC. As protein: CASSYQSGAPYNEQFF. V and J are TRBV6-4 and TRBJ2-1, with 7 nucleotides matching TRBD2. This CDR3 is 16 amino acids long. Germline loops: CDR1 MRHNA, CDR2 SNTAGT. The J segment lost 2 bases and the V segment lost 5 bases, leaving 9 bases of the junction unmatched.

CDR3 bases: TGCGCCAGCAGCGTGGGACAGGGAGGACAAGATACGCAGTATTTT. As protein: CASSVGQGGQDTQYF. The chain links TRBV5-1 to TRBJ2-3, with 9 bases fitting TRBD1. The J segment lost 5 bases and the V segment lost 4 bases, leaving 8 bases of the junction unmatched. Germline CDR1 and CDR2: SGHRS and YFSETQ. The CDR3 length is 15 residues.

The rearrangement joins TRBV6-4 to TRBJ1-2, with a tentative D call TRBD1 (5 bases). V gave up 4 bases and J gave up 6 bases, with 27 bases separating them. The CDR3 sequence is 18 residues long. The germline V gene encodes CDR1 MRHNA and CDR2 SNTAGT. CDR3 amino acids: CASSASGMGGTGPHGYTF. The CDR3 DNA follows: TGTGCCAGCAGTGCCTCTGGGATGGGGGGGACGGGCCCCCATGGCTACACCTTC.

J is TRBJ2-2 and V is TRBV7-7; no definite D call. CDR3 length: 13 amino acids. V was shortened by 5 bases and J by 6 bases, with 10 bases between the two germline ends. Germline-derived CDR1 and CDR2 are SSHAT and FNYEAQ (reference sequence). The chain's CDR3 is CASSRHGPGELFF. The CDR3 nucleotides are TGTGCCAGCAGCCGACATGGCCCCGGGGAGCTGTTTTTT.

The chain recombines TRBV27 with TRBJ2-1; D is unclear. Trimming shortened V by 4 bases and J by 2 bases, and 9 bases separated the two germline ends. The CDR3 is made up of 14 amino acids. Germline assignment: CDR1 MNHEY and CDR2 SMNVEV (reference sequence). CDR3 nucleotide sequence: TGTGCCAGCAGTTCAGGCACCACCTACAATGAGCAGTTCTTC. This sequence encodes CASSSGTTYNEQFF.

V gene TRBV4-1 combines with J gene TRBJ1-6, with D perhaps matching TRBD1 (6 bases). Per germline, CDR1 MGHRA and CDR2 YSYEKL. V lost 6 bases and J 3 bases, leaving 12 bases between the germline ends. The CDR3 totals 15 residues. CDR3 sequence reads: CASSPGAYYNSPLHF. For the CDR3, the DNA is TGCGCCAGCAGTCCGGGGGCCTACTATAATTCACCCCTCCACTTT.

This chain uses TRBV27 with TRBJ2-7; D tentatively reads TRBD1 or TRBD2 (5 bases each). The CDR3 length is 16 residues. V was pared by 4 bases and J by 0 bases, with 16 bases between. Germline V gives CDR1 MNHEY, CDR2 SMNVEV (reference sequence). CDR3: CASSYRQADTSYEQYF. As DNA, the CDR3 is TGTGCCAGCAGTTATCGCCAAGCGGACACCTCCTACGAGCAGTACTTC.

This clone appeared a few times. The DNA for the CDR3 is TGTGCCAGCCCGAGGGCAGGAGCGACCTACGAGCAGTACTTC. It codes for CASPRAGATYEQYF. The chain uses TRBV27 and TRBJ2-7, with D possibly being TRBD2 (5 bases). V lost 8 bases to trimming and J lost 2 bases, with 16 bases between them. The CDR3 totals 14 residues. Per the germline V gene, CDR1 is MNHEY and CDR2 is SMNVEV (reference sequence).

This chain connects TRBV19 to TRBJ1-5; the D is unclear. The CDR3 extends over 16 amino acids. Germline assignment: CDR1 LNHDA and CDR2 SQIVND (reference sequence). The V end lost 5 bases, the J end lost 2 bases, and 16 bases lay between the germline ends. The CDR3 DNA is TGTGCCAGTAGTGCCTCTACCAATAGGGGCAATCAGCCCCAGCATTTT. Translation gives CASSASTNRGNQPQHF.

J is TRBJ2-5 and V is TRBV7-2; 13 bases fit TRBD2. V gave up 0 bases and J gave up 5 bases; unmatched junction bases: 9. The CDR3 runs to 18 residues. Germline CDR1 SGHTA, CDR2 FQGNSA. CDR3 coding DNA: TGTGCCAGCAGCTTAGCCTTTTGGACTAGCGGGGGTTGGGAGACCCAGTACTTC. Translating it yields CASSLAFWTSGGWETQYF. Using reference TRBV7-2 and TRBJ2-5 for the parts outside the CDR3, the full variable domain is GAGVSQSPSNKVTEKGKDVELRCDPISGHTALYWYRQSLGQGLEFLIYFQGNSAPDKSGLPSDRFSAERTGGSVSTLTIQRTQQEDSAVYLCASSLAFWTSGGWETQYFGPGTRLLVL.

The V and J genes are TRBV28 and TRBJ2-3; unclear D gene. The CDR3 is made up of 13 amino acids. Per the germline V gene, CDR1 is MDHEN and CDR2 is SYDVKM. The V gene lost 5 bases and the J gene lost 2 bases, with 8 bases spanning the gap. CDR3: CASSGPPTDTQYF. In nucleotides, the CDR3 is TGTGCCAGCAGTGGCCCCCCCACAGATACGCAGTATTTT.

The CDR3: CASSQARGARDTQYF. CDR3 in DNA: TGCGCCAGCAGCCAAGCGCGGGGGGCACGAGATACGCAGTATTTT. The chain combines TRBV4-1 with TRBJ2-3, with 8 bases that match TRBD2. Looked up from germline, CDR1 is MGHRA and CDR2 is YSYEKL. The CDR3 spans 15 residues. V shed 1 base, J shed 5 bases, and the junction held 5 bases outside the gene matches.

The chain is built from TRBV7-3 and TRBJ2-1, with 9 bases that match TRBD2. V lost 5 bases to trimming and J lost 3 bases; unmatched junction nucleotides: 5. CDR3 length: 15 amino acids. CDR1 and CDR2 (germline): SGHTA, FQGTGA. The CDR3 DNA sequence: TGTGCCAGCAGCCGAATAGCGGGAGACTACAATGAGCAGTTCTTC. Protein: CASSRIAGDYNEQFF.

The V and J genes are TRBV9 and TRBJ2-2; D is uncertain. This CDR3 has 15 amino acids. V dropped 0 bases and J dropped 6 bases, with 12 bases sitting between them. CDR1 and CDR2 (germline): SGDLS, YYNGEE. The CDR3 here is CASSVAWGRAGELFF. CDR3 DNA sequence: TGTGCCAGCAGCGTAGCTTGGGGTCGTGCCGGGGAGCTGTTTTTT. The full variable domain, with the rest looked up from reference TRBV9 and TRBJ2-2, is DSGVTQTPKHLITATGQRVTLRCSPRSGDLSVYWYQQSLDQGLQFLIQYYNGEERAKGNILERFSAQQFPDLHSELNLSSLELGDSALYFCASSVAWGRAGELFFGEGSRLTVL.

This chain links TRBV19 with TRBJ1-3; D is ambiguous. Germline V gene lookup returns CDR1 LNHDA and CDR2 SQIVND (reference sequence). Trimming removed 3 bases at V and 4 bases at J, with 7 bases between. CDR3 length: 13 amino acids. The CDR3: CASSMRAGNTIYF. The CDR3 DNA reads as TGTGCCAGTAGTATGCGAGCCGGAAACACCATATATTTT.

The V and J genes are TRBV19 and TRBJ1-1; D is uncertain. The V gene's germline CDR1 is LNHDA and CDR2 SQIVND (reference sequence). The CDR3 length is 15 residues. Trimming took off 3 bases at V and 0 bases at J, with 11 bases between the two ends. For the CDR3, the DNA is TGTGCCAGTAGTATTCGGGCGGGTATGAACACTGAAGCTTTCTTT. Its protein is CASSIRAGMNTEAFF.

The chain carries TRBV5-1 and TRBJ2-2; D remains unclear. Looked up from germline, CDR1 is SGHRS and CDR2 is YFSETQ. Trimming took 2 bases from V and 0 from J, leaving 5 bases between them. This CDR3 region has 14 residues. The CDR3 is CASSLSANTGELFF. DNA for the CDR3: TGCGCCAGCAGCTTATCCGCGAACACCGGGGAGCTGTTTTTT. The full variable domain, completed using reference TRBV5-1 and TRBJ2-2, is KAGVTQTPRYLIKTRGQQVTLSCSPISGHRSVSWYQQTPGQGLQFLFEYFSETQRNKGNFPGRFSGRQFSNSRSEMNVSTLELGDSALYLCASSLSANTGELFFGEGSRLTVL.

The chain joins TRBV28 to TRBJ2-1; no reliable D call. V lost 2 bases to trimming and J lost 4 bases, with 9 bases between them. CDR1 MDHEN and CDR2 SYDVKM come from the germline V gene. CDR3 length: 14 amino acids. CDR3 nucleotides: TGTGCCAGCAGTTTAGGGCTAGGATACAATGAGCAGTTCTTC. It codes for CASSLGLGYNEQFF.

This clone has a single count. The chain's CDR3 is CAASGGTRTVDEQFF. The CDR3 DNA sequence: TGTGCCGCCAGTGGAGGGACTAGGACCGTCGATGAGCAGTTCTTC. This chain connects TRBV2 to TRBJ2-1, with 8 positions matching TRBD2. This CDR3 spans 15 amino acids. Germline CDR1 is SNHLY and CDR2 is FYNNEI. J was trimmed by 8 bases and V by 11 bases; bases with no gene match: 17.

This clone has more than one count but fewer than ten. The chain recombines TRBV28 with TRBJ2-5; D uncertain. V was trimmed by 11 bases and J by 4 bases, leaving 5 bases between them. From germline, CDR1 is MDHEN and CDR2 SYDVKM. The CDR3 has 9 residues. CDR3 residues: CAASETQYF. The DNA for the CDR3 is TGTGCCGCCTCAGAGACCCAGTACTTC.

This chain's CDR3 is CASSLAGGRTDTQYF. The CDR3 DNA sequence: TGTGCCAGCAGCTTAGCTGGGGGAAGGACAGATACGCAGTATTTT. V and J are TRBV7-2 and TRBJ2-3, with D possibly being TRBD1 or TRBD2 (5 bases each). The CDR3 spans 15 residues. Germline-derived CDR1 and CDR2 are SGHTA and FQGNSA. Trimming removed 0 bases at V and 3 bases at J, with 10 bases between.

The rearrangement links TRBV28 to TRBJ1-5; D might be TRBD1 (6 bases). V gave up 4 bases and J gave up 4 bases, with 17 bases separating them. The CDR3 contains 16 residues. CDR1 is MDHEN, CDR2 SYDVKM, per germline. The CDR3 protein is CASSSMIGGVNQPQHF. Here the CDR3 DNA reads TGTGCCAGCAGTTCCATGATAGGGGGTGTTAATCAGCCCCAGCATTTT.

Remarks on this clone: At the DNA level, this CDR3 is encoded by other sequences in the same sample as well. This rearrangement joins TRBV2 to TRBJ2-7; D gene unclear. Trimming left V 4 bases short and J 4 bases short, with 5 bases between. CDR3 length equals 11 residues. CDR1 is SNHLY, CDR2 FYNNEI, per germline. DNA of the CDR3: TGTGCCAGCAGTGCGGCATACGAGCAGTACTTC. This sequence encodes CASSAAYEQYF.

The chain employs TRBV11-2 and TRBJ2-7; D call uncertain. The ends were cut back, 1 base at V and 7 bases at J, with 17 bases in the middle. Germline CDR1 is SGHAT and CDR2 is FQNNGV. This CDR3 has 15 residues. The CDR3 DNA follows: TGTGCCAGCAGCTTAGCTCCCTCGCTGGTTAGAGAGCAGTACTTC. It encodes CASSLAPSLVREQYF.

The genes are TRBV25-1 and TRBJ2-3; 13 bases agree with TRBD2. The CDR3 spans 14 residues. Trimming at V came to 8 bases and at J to 1 base, leaving 0 bases not matched to a gene. Per the germline V gene, CDR1 is MGHDK and CDR2 is SYGVNS. DNA for the CDR3: TGTGCCAGCGGACTAGCGGGGGGCACAGATACGCAGTATTTT. Translation gives CASGLAGGTDTQYF.

The chain has TRBV6-5 and TRBJ2-5; D may be TRBD1 (5 bases). The CDR3 totals 16 residues. From germline, CDR1 is MNHEY and CDR2 SVGAGI. V was clipped by 2 bases and J by 3 bases, with 16 bases between them. CDR3 in DNA: TGTGCCAGCAGTTACCCCTATCCGGCCAGGGAAGAGACCCAGTACTTC. Translated: CASSYPYPAREETQYF.

The gene calls are TRBV28 and TRBJ2-3; D remains unclear. Deletions cut 3 bases from V and 4 bases from J, with 8 bases between. CDR1 and CDR2 (germline): MDHEN, SYDVKM. The CDR3 totals 13 residues. CDR3 sequence reads: CASSFRVADTQYF. The CDR3 DNA sequence: TGTGCCAGCAGTTTCCGTGTCGCAGATACGCAGTATTTT.

The J gene is TRBJ1-1, the V gene TRBV7-9; 9 bases line up with TRBD1. The CDR3 runs to 14 residues. The V gene's germline CDR1 is SEHNR and CDR2 FQNEAQ (reference sequence). J lost 5 bases, V lost 5 bases, and 6 bases had no gene match. CDR3 in DNA: TGTGCCAGCAGCCAAGGACAGGGGAAGACTGAAGCTTTCTTT. It encodes CASSQGQGKTEAFF.

This clone was counted between two and nine times. The chain employs TRBV7-9 and TRBJ2-5, with 8 bases matching TRBD1. After removal of 5 bases from V and 5 bases from J, the junction contained 7 bases not matched to a gene. Germline V lookup: CDR1 SEHNR, CDR2 FQNEAQ (reference sequence). This CDR3 has 14 amino acids. The CDR3 DNA sequence: TGTGCCAGCAGCCCCTGGACAGGGAGGGAGACCCAGTACTTC. This sequence encodes CASSPWTGRETQYF.